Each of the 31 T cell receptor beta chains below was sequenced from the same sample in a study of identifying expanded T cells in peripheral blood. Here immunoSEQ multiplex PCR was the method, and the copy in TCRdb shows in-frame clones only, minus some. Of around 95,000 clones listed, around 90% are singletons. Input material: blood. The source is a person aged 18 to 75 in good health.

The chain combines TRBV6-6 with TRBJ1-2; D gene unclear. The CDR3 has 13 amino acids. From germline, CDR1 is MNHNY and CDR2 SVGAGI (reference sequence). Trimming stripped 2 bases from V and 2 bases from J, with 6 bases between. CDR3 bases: TGTGCCAGCAGTTACCCCCAGAACTATGGCTACACCTTC. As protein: CASSYPQNYGYTF.

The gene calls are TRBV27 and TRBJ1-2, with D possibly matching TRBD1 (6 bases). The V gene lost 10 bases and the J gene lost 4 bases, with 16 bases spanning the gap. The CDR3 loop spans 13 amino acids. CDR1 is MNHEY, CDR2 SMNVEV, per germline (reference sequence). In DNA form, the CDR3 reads TGTGCCACCCTAGGGGGAAGAAGCTATGGCTACACCTTC. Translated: CATLGGRSYGYTF.

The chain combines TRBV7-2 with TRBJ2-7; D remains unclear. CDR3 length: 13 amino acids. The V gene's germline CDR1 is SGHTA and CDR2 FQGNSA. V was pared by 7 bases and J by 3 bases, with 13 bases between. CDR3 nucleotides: TGTGCCAGCACCGAATACTACCACTACGAGCAGTACTTC. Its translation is CASTEYYHYEQYF. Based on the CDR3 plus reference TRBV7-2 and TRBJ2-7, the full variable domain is GAGVSQSPSNKVTEKGKDVELRCDPISGHTALYWYRQSLGQGLEFLIYFQGNSAPDKSGLPSDRFSAERTGGSVSTLTIQRTQQEDSAVYLCASTEYYHYEQYFGPGTRLTVT.

CDR3: CASSLVGQSYNSPLHF. Here the CDR3 DNA reads TGTGCCAGCAGCTTGGTGGGACAGAGCTATAATTCACCCCTCCACTTT. The chain couples TRBV5-5 to TRBJ1-6, with 7 nucleotides matching TRBD1. The V gene end was trimmed by 0 bases and the J gene end by 3 bases; junction bases not matched to a gene: 3. The germline gives CDR1 SGHKS, CDR2 YYEKEE (reference sequence). The CDR3 consists of 16 residues.

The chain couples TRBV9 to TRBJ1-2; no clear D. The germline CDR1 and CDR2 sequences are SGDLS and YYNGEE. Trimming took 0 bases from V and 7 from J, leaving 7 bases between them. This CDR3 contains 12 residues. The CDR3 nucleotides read TGTGCCAGCAGCGTAGGAGTTAGTGGCTACACCTTC. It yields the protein CASSVGVSGYTF.

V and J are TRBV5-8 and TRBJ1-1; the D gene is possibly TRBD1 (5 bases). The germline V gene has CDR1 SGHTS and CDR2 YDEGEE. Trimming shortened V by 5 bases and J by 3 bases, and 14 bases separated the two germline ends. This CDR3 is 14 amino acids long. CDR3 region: CASSSQGWHTEAFF. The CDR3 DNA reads TGTGCCAGCAGTTCCCAGGGTTGGCACACTGAAGCTTTCTTT.

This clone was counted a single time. The CDR3 region is CASSMELNQPQHF. The CDR3 DNA follows: TGTGCCAGTAGTATGGAACTAAATCAGCCCCAGCATTTT. The chain uses TRBV19 and TRBJ1-5, with D uncertain. Looked up from germline, CDR1 is LNHDA and CDR2 is SQIVND (reference sequence). V dropped 3 bases and J dropped 4 bases, with 7 bases sitting between them. There are 13 residues in the CDR3.

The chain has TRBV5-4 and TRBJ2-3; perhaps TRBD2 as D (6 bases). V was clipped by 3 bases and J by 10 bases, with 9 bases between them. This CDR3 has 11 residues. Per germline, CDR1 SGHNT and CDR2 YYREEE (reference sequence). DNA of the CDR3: TGTGCCAGCAGCTGGGGGGTGGCGCAGTATTTT. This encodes CASSWGVAQYF.

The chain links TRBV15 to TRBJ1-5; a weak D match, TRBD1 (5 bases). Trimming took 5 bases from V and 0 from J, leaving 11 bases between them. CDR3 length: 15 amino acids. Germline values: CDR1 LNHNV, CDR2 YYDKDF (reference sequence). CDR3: CATSLVRGSNQPQHF. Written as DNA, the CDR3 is TGTGCCACCAGCTTAGTGAGGGGTAGCAATCAGCCCCAGCATTTT. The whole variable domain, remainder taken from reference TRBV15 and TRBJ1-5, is DAMVIQNPRYQVTQFGKPVTLSCSQTLNHNVMYWYQQKSSQAPKLLFHYYDKDFNNEADTPDNFQSRRPNTSFCFLDIRSPGLGDTAMYLCATSLVRGSNQPQHFGDGTRLSIL.

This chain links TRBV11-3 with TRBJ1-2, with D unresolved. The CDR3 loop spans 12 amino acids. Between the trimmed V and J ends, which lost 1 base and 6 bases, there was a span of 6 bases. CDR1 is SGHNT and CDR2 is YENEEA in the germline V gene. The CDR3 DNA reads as TGTGCCAGCAGCTTAGGGCGGGATGGCTACACCTTC. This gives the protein CASSLGRDGYTF. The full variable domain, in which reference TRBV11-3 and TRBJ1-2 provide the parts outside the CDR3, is EAGVVQSPRYKIIEKKQPVAFWCNPISGHNTLYWYLQNLGQGPELLIRYENEEAVDDSQLPKDRFSAERLKGVDSTLKIQPAELGDSAVYLCASSLGRDGYTFGSGTRLTVV.

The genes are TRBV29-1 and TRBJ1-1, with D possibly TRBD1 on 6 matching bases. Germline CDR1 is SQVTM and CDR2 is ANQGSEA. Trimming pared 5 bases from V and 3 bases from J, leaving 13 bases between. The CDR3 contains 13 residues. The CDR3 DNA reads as TGCAGCGTTAAGGGTTCAGGGGACACTGAAGCTTTCTTT. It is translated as CSVKGSGDTEAFF.

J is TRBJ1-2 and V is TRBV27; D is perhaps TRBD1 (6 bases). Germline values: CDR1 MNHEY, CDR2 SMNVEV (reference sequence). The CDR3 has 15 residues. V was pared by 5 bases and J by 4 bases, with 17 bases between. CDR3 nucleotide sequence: TGTGCCAGCAGTCCCCGGGACATATCACTCTATGGCTACACCTTC. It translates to CASSPRDISLYGYTF.

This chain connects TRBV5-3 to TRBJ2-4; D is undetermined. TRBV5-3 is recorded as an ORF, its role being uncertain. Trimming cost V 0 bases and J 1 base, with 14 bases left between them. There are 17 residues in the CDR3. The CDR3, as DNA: TGTGCCAGAAGCTTGGTTTATCGGATCAAGGCCAAAAACATTCAGTACTTC. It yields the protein CARSLVYRIKAKNIQYF.

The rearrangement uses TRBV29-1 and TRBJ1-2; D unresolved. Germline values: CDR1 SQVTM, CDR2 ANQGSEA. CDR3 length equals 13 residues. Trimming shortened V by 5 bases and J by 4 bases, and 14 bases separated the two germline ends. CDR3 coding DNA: TGCAGCGTTAAATCCCCAGAATCCTATGGCTACACCTTC. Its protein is CSVKSPESYGYTF.

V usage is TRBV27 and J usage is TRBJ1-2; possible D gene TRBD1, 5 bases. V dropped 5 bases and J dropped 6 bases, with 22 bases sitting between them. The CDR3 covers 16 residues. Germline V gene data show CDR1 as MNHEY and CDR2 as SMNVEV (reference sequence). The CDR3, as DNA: TGTGCCAGCAGTCGACGGTCCCCGGGGCGAGTGCATGGCTACACCTTC. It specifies CASSRRSPGRVHGYTF.

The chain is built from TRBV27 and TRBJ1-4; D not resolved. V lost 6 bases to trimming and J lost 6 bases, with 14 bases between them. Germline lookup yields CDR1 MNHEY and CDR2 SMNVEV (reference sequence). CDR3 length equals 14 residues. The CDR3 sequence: CASRGWGKDEKLFF. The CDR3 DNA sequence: TGTGCCAGCAGAGGCTGGGGAAAGGATGAAAAACTGTTTTTT.

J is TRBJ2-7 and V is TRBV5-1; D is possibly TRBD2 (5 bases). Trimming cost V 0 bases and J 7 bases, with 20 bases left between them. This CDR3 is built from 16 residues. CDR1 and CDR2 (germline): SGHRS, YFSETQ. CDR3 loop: CASSLGIMRDRGEQYF. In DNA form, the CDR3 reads TGCGCCAGCAGCTTGGGGATAATGAGGGATCGAGGTGAGCAGTACTTC. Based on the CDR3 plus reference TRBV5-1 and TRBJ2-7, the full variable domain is KAGVTQTPRYLIKTRGQQVTLSCSPISGHRSVSWYQQTPGQGLQFLFEYFSETQRNKGNFPGRFSGRQFSNSRSEMNVSTLELGDSALYLCASSLGIMRDRGEQYFGPGTRLTVT.

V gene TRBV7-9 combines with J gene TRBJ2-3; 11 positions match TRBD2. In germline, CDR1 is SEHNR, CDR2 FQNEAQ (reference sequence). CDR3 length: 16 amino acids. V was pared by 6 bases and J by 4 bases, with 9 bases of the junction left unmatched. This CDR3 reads CASSLYSGGASDTQYF. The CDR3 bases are TGTGCCAGCAGTTTGTATAGCGGGGGGGCCTCAGATACGCAGTATTTT.

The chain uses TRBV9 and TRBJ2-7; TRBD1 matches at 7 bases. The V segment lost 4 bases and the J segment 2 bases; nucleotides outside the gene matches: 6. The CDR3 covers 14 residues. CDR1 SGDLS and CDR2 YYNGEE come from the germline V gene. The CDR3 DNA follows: TGTGCCAGCAGCCCCGCAGGGGGACCCTACGAGCAGTACTTC. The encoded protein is CASSPAGGPYEQYF.

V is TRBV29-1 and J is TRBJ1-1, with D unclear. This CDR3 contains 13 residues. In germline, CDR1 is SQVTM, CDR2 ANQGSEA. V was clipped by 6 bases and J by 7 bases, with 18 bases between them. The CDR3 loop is CSVPQPGQVEAFF. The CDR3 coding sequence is TGCAGCGTGCCCCAACCGGGCCAGGTTGAAGCTTTCTTT.

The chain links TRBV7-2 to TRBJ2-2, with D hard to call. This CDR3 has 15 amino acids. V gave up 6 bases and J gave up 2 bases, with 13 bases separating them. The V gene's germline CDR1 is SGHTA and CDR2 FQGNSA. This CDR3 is CASRPQDRNTGELFF. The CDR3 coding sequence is TGTGCCAGCAGACCGCAGGACCGCAACACCGGGGAGCTGTTTTTT.

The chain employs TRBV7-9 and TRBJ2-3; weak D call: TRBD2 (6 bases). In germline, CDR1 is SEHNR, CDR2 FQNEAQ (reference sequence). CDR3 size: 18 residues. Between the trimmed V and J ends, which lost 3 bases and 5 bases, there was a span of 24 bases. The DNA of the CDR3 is TGTGCCAGCAGCTTCTCTATAAGCCGAGGAGGGCCTTTAGATACGCAGTATTTT. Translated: CASSFSISRGGPLDTQYF.

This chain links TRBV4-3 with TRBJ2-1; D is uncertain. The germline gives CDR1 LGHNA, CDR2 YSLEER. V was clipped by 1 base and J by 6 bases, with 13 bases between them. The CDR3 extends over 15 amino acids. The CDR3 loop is CASSQARSRFNEQFF. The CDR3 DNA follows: TGCGCCAGCAGCCAAGCCCGGTCTAGATTCAATGAGCAGTTCTTC.

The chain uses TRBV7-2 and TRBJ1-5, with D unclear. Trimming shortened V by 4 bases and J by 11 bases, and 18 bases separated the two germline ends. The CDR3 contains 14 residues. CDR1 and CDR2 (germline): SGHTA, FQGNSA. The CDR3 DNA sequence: TGTGCCAGCAGCTCGGACGGTATCAGCGGGGCCCAGCATTTT. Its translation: CASSSDGISGAQHF.

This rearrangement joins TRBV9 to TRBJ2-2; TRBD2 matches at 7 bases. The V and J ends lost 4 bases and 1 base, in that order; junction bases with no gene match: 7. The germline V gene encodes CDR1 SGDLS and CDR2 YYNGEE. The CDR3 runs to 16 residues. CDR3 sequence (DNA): TGTGCCAGCAGCTCATCCCGGACTAGGAACACCGGGGAGCTGTTTTTT. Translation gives CASSSSRTRNTGELFF.

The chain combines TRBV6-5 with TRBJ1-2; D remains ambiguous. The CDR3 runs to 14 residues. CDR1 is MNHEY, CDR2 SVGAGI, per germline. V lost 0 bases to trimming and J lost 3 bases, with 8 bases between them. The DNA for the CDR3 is TGTGCCAGCAGTTACTCCGTTGGGGACTATGGCTACACCTTC. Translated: CASSYSVGDYGYTF.

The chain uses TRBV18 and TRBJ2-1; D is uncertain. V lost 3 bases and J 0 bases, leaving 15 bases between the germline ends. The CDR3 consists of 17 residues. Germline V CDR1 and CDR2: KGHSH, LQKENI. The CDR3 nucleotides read TGTGCCAGCTCACCCCTGAAGGCCCGCGGCTCCTACAATGAGCAGTTCTTC. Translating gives CASSPLKARGSYNEQFF.

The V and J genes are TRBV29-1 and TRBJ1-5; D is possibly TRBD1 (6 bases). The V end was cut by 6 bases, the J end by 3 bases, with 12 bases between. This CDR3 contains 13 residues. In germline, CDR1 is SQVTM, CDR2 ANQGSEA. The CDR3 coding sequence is TGCAGCGTCGCCGACAGGATCAATCAGCCCCAGCATTTT. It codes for CSVADRINQPQHF.

Here the CDR3 DNA reads TGTGCCAGCAGTCCGGGACTAGCGGGAGCCACTGAGCAGTTCTTC. Its protein is CASSPGLAGATEQFF. The chain has TRBV9 and TRBJ2-1; 14 bases line up with TRBD2. Trimming cost V 5 bases and J 9 bases; bases outside gene matches: 7. Germline CDR1 is SGDLS and CDR2 is YYNGEE. The CDR3 is 15 residues long.

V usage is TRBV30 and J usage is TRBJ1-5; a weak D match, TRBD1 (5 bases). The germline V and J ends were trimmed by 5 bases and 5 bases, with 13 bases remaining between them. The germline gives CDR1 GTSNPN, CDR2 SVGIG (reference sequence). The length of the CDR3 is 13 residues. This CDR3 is CAWSRQLDQPQHF. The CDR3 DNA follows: TGTGCCTGGTCGCGACAGCTTGATCAGCCCCAGCATTTT.

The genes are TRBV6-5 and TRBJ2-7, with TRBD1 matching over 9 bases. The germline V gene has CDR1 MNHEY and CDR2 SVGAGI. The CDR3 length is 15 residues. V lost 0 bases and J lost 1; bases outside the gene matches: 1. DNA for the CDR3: TGTGCCAGCAGTTACTCAGGGACAGGGTCCTACGAGCAGTACTTC. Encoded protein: CASSYSGTGSYEQYF.